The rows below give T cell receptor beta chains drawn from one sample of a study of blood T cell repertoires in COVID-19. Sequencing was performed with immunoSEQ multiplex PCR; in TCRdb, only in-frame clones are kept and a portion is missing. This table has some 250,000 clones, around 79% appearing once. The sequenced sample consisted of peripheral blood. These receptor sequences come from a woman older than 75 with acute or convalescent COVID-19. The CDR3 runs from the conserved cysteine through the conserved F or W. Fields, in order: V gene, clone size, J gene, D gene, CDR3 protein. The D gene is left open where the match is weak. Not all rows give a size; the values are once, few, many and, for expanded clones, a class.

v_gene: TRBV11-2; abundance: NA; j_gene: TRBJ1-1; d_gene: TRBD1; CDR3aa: CASSRDRNTEAFF
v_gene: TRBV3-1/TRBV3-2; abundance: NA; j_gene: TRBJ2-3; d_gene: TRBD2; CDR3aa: CASSQVGRGSTDTQYF
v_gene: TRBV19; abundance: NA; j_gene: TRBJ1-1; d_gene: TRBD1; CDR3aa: CATGAYRGSPAFF
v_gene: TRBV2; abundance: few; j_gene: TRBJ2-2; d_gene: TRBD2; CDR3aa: CASSISGRATGELFF
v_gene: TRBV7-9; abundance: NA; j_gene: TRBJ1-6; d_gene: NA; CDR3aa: CASSLGLENSPLHF
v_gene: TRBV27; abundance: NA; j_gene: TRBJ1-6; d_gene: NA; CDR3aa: CASRPGDIGNNSPLHF
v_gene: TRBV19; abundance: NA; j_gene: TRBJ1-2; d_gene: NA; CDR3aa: CASHSGGARGYGYTF
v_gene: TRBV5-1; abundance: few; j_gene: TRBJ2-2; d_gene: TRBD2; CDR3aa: CASSPRAGGANTGELFF
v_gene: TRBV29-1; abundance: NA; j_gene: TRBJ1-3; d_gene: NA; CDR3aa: CSVETPDKFSGNTIYF
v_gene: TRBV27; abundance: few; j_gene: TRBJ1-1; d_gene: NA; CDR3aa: CASRIQTGRNTEAFF
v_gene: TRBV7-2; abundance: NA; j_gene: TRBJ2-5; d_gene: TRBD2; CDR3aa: CASSLGGASGGPQETQYF
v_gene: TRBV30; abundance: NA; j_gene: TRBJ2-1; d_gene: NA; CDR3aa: CAWTDSTPEQFF
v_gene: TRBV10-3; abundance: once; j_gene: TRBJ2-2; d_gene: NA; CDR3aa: CAISESTPPRGELFF
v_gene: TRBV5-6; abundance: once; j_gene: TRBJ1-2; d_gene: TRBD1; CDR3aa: CASSVPAGDRVFGGYTF
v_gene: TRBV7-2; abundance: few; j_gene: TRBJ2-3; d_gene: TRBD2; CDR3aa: CASRRGEGRTDTQYF
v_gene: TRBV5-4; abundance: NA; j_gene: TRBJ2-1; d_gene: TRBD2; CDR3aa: CASSLGGILKRGGDEQFF
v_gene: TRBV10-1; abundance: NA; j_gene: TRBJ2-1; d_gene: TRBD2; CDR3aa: CASSGVSASGRAGNEQFF
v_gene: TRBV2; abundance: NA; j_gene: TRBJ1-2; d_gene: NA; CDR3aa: CASSTSGIYGYTF
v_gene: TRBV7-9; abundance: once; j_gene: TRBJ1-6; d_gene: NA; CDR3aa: CASSLDAGSPLHF
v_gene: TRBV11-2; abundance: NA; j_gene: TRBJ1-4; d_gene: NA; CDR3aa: CASSLIGTNEKLFF
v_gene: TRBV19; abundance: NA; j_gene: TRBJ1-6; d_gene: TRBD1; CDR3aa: CASSVTGENNSPLHF
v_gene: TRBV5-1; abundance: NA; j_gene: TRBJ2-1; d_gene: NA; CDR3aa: CASSYHSDEQFF
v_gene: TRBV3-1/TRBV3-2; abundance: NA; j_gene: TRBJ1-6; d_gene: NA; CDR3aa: CASSQGGTWAPLHF
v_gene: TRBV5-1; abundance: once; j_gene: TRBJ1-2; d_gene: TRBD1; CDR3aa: CASSLDRGWDYGYTF
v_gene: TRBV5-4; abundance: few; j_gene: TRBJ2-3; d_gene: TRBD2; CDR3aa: CASSFKGASGGRTDTQYF
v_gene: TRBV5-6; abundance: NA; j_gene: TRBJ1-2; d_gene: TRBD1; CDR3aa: CASSSDRGLGYTF
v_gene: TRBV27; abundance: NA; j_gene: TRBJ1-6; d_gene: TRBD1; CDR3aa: CASSSRQGARSSPLHF
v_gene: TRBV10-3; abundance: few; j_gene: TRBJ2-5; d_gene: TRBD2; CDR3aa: CAIGAGGPEETQYF
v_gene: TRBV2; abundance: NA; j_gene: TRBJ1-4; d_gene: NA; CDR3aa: CASRMTEANEKLFF
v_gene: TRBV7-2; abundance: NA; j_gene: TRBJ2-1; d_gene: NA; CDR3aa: CASSWSRRNEQFF
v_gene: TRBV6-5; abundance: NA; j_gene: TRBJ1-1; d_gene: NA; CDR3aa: CASRTTRSAFF
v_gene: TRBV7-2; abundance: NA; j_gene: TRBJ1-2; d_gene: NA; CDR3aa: CASSNLQGSGGYTF
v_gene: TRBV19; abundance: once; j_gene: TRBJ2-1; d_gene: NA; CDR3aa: CASTPGDLGHPQQFF
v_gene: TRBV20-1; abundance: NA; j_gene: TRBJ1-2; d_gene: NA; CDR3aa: CSAQGNGYTF
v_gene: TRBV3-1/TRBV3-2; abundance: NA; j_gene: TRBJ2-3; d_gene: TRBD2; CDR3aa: CASSPRTSGGRDTQYF
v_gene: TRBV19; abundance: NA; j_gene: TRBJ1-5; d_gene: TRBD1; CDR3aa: CASSTARDSYSNQPQHF
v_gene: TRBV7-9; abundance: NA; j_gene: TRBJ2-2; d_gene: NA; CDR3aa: CASSLRVGTGELFF
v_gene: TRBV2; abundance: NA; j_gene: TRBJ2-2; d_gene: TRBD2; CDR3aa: CASSVLAANTGELFF
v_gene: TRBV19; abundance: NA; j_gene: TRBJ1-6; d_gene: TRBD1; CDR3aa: CASSNRQGALRSSPLHF
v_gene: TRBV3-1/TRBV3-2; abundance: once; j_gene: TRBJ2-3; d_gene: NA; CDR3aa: CASSQGPGIRTDTQYF
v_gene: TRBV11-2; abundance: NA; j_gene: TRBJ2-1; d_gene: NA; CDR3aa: CASSFRTGYNEQFF
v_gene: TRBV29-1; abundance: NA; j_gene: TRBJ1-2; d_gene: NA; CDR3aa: CSAGENYGYTF
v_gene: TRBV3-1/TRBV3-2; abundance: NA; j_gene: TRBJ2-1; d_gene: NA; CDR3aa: CASSQVGGRNEQFF
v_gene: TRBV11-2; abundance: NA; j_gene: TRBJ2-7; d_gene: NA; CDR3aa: CASSLMTGRYEQYF
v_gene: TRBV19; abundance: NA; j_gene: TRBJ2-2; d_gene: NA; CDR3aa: CASHRGGNTGELFF